These 14 T cell receptor beta chains were all obtained from the same sample, sequenced in a study of T-cell reconstitution after alpha-beta-depleted transplantation in children. Construction of the TCRbeta library involved unique molecular identifiers. Using its own MiXCR run on the PCR reads, TCRdb lists one record per CDR3 protein. The sample shows hundreds of thousands of distinct CDR3 sequences, approximately 13% of them seen only once. The material sequenced was PBMCs, mostly from graft donor cells, taken 360 days after TCRalphabeta/CD19-depleted stem cell transplant. The receptors derive from a male patient younger than 18 who had a stem cell transplant for acute myeloid leukemia, so the T cells may come from the graft donor.

This clonotype has only a few counts. CDR3 nucleotides: TGCAGTGCTGAGGGACAGGGGGCCCACGAGCAGTACTTC. Translated, it gives CSAEGQGAHEQYF. The genes are TRBV20-1 and TRBJ2-7, with TRBD1 identical over 12 bases. Unmatched junction bases numbered 4, after V lost 5 bases and J lost 5 bases. The CDR3 contains 13 residues. Germline CDR1 and CDR2: DFQATT and SNEGSKA (reference sequence).

This clonotype was found many times. This chain links TRBV4-3 with TRBJ2-1; 11 bases are a match to TRBD2. The CDR3 spans 17 residues. Unmatched junction bases numbered 6, after V lost 0 bases and J lost 5 bases. The germline V gene has CDR1 LGHNA and CDR2 YSLEER. CDR3 region: CASSQEQTSGTNNEQFF. The CDR3 DNA follows: TGCGCCAGCAGCCAAGAACAGACTAGCGGGACCAACAATGAGCAGTTCTTC.

The CDR3 bases are TGTGCCAGCAGTCTGTACCAGGGACAGGGGATTGAAAAACTGTTTTTT. As protein: CASSLYQGQGIEKLFF. The chain uses TRBV12-3 or TRBV12-4 and TRBJ1-4; 10 bases align to TRBD1. This CDR3 is 16 amino acids long. V gave up 5 bases and J gave up 7 bases; unmatched junction bases: 10.

This chain joins TRBV24-1 and TRBJ2-7, with unresolved D. The V gene's germline CDR1 is KGHDR and CDR2 SFDVKD. The CDR3 sequence is 12 residues long. V lost 4 bases and J lost 2, with 5 bases in between. CDR3 sequence: CATSDGAYEQYF. CDR3 nucleotides: TGTGCCACCAGTGACGGAGCCTACGAGCAGTACTTC.

This clonotype turned up a few times. The rearrangement joins TRBV11-2 to TRBJ2-2; 8 nucleotides line up with TRBD1. CDR1 is SGHAT and CDR2 is FQNNGV in the germline V gene. The CDR3 runs to 18 residues. Trimming removed 5 bases from V and 2 bases from J; junction bases left unmatched: 13. In DNA form, the CDR3 reads TGTGCCAGCAGCATTCTAGGCCAGGGGGCGGCAAACACCGGGGAGCTGTTTTTT. It encodes CASSILGQGAANTGELFF.

This clonotype was observed many times. Here the CDR3 reads CASSLVGDRAYEQYF. CDR3 DNA: TGCGCCAGCAGCTTGGTGGGGGACCGAGCCTACGAGCAGTACTTC. The gene calls are TRBV5-1 and TRBJ2-7; D may match TRBD1 or TRBD2 (5 bases each). The CDR3 spans 15 residues. The ends were cut back, 0 bases at V and 2 bases at J, with 12 bases in the middle. Germline-derived CDR1 and CDR2 are SGHRS and YFSETQ.

The chain recombines TRBV19 with TRBJ2-2; a weak D match, TRBD1 (6 bases). Germline CDR1 is LNHDA and CDR2 is SQIVND (reference sequence). This CDR3 has 15 residues. Trimming stripped 7 bases from V and 5 bases from J, with 17 bases between. As DNA, the CDR3 is TGTGCCAGTATCGGGGCAGGGGTGCGGACCGGGGAGCTGTTTTTT. As protein: CASIGAGVRTGELFF.

This clonotype was picked up many times. The V call is TRBV20-1, the J call TRBJ2-7; D may correspond to TRBD1 or TRBD2 (5 bases each). Trimming cost V 5 bases and J 4 bases, with 15 bases left between them. There are 13 residues in the CDR3. The germline V gene encodes CDR1 DFQATT and CDR2 SNEGSKA (reference sequence). The chain's CDR3 is CSAPGRPDYEQYF. The CDR3 DNA sequence: TGCAGTGCTCCGGGGCGGCCAGATTACGAGCAGTACTTC.

This clonotype was found a few times. This sequence joins TRBV7-6 and TRBJ2-2, with D possibly matching TRBD1 (6 bases). The germline CDR1 and CDR2 sequences are SGHVS and FNYEAQ. CDR3 length: 18 amino acids. Trimming shortened V by 1 base and J by 6 bases, and 21 bases separated the two germline ends. DNA of the CDR3: TGTGCCAGCAGCTTAGATATCAGGGGACGGATTACAGCCGGGGAGCTGTTTTTT. Its protein product is CASSLDIRGRITAGELFF.

The chain recombines TRBV6-2 or TRBV6-3 with TRBJ2-7, with TRBD2 matching over 10 bases. Germline V gene sequence: CDR1 MNHEY, CDR2 SVGEGT. Trimming cost V 5 bases and J 0 bases; bases outside gene matches: 7. The CDR3 length is 16 residues. Here the CDR3 DNA reads TGTGCCAGCAGTCGCGCTAGCGGGAGATCCTCCTACGAGCAGTACTTC. This sequence encodes CASSRASGRSSYEQYF.

The chain has TRBV4-2 and TRBJ2-1; D gene unclear. V lost 1 base and J 7 bases, leaving 14 bases between the germline ends. The germline CDR1 and CDR2 sequences are LGHNA and YNFKEQ. This CDR3 has 15 amino acids. The CDR3 coding sequence is TGTGCCAGCAGCCAAGCTAGACCTCCACCAAATGAGCAGTTCTTC. It specifies CASSQARPPPNEQFF.

Only a few counts were recorded for this clonotype. The V call is TRBV6-2 or TRBV6-3, the J call TRBJ2-1, with a weak D call TRBD2 (7 bases). Germline V gene sequence: CDR1 MNHEY, CDR2 SVGEGT. Trimming left V 5 bases short and J 3 bases short, with 17 bases between. This CDR3 has 16 residues. The CDR3 reads CASSTSRGGYYNEQFF. CDR3 DNA sequence: TGTGCCAGCAGTACCTCGAGGGGGGGATACTACAATGAGCAGTTCTTC.

This clonotype has more than one count but fewer than ten. The chain carries TRBV9 and TRBJ2-6, with D perhaps matching TRBD2 (6 bases). The CDR3 is 16 amino acids. V lost 4 bases, J lost 1 base, and 12 bases lay in between. Germline assignment: CDR1 SGDLS and CDR2 YYNGEE. CDR3 sequence reads: CASSRDSHSGANVLTF. Here the CDR3 DNA reads TGTGCCAGCAGCCGGGACTCTCATTCTGGGGCCAACGTCCTGACTTTC.

This chain uses TRBV6-2 or TRBV6-3 with TRBJ1-5; 9 bases map to TRBD1. This CDR3 spans 14 amino acids. V was clipped by 11 bases and J by 1 base; unmatched bases: 6. The germline CDR1 and CDR2 sequences are MNHEY and SVGEGT. The CDR3 protein is CAAGQGMSNQPQHF. The CDR3 coding sequence is TGTGCCGCCGGACAGGGGATGAGCAATCAGCCCCAGCATTTT.